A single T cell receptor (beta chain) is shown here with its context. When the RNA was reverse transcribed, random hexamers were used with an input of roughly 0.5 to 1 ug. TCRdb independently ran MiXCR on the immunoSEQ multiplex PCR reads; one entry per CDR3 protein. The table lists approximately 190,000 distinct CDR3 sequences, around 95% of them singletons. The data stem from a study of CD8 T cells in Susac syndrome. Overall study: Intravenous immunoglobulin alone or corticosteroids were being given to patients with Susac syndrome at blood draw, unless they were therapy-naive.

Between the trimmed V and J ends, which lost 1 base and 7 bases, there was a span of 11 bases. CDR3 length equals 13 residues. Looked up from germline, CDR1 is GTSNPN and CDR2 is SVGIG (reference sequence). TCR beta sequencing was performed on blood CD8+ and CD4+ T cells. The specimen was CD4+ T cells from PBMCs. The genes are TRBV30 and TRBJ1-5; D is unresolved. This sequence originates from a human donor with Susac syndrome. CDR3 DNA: TGTGCCTGGAGTGCGCGGGAAGTCCAGCCCCAGCATTTT. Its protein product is CAWSAREVQPQHF.